The present T cell receptor (beta chain) was sequenced within a study of shared clonotypes between healthy human individuals. Findings and caveats of the study: The researchers took only blood, and tissue repertoires probably look different. Rarefaction gave evidence that sorted-subset sequencing remained incomplete despite large depth.

Profiling relied on immunoSEQ multiplex PCR, and the TCRdb table lists in-frame clones only, not all of them. The sample has 950,000 to 1,300,000 clones, around 76% seen once. Free of recent acute infections or vaccinations, the donors were healthy HIV-negative adults. Of note for this clone: No antigen is known for it.

The sequenced sample was memory CD4+ T cells sorted from blood. The subset denotes: CD45RA-negative fraction. This TCR derives from a man aged 18 to 29 in good health.

The CDR3 DNA sequence: TGTGCCTGGAGTCCTCTAGCGGTGAACACCGGGGAGCTGTTTTTT. Translation: CAWSPLAVNTGELFF. The chain recombines TRBV30 with TRBJ2-2; 7 bases map to TRBD2. CDR3 size: 15 residues. CDR1 is GTSNPN and CDR2 is SVGIG in the germline V gene (reference sequence). V lost 2 bases, J lost 1 base, and 4 bases stayed unmatched. Variable domain in full (rest from reference TRBV30 and TRBJ2-2): SQTIHQWPATLVQPVGSPLSLECTVEGTSNPNLYWYRQAAGRGLQLLFYSVGIGQISSEVPQNLSASRPQDRQFILSSKKLLLSDSGFYLCAWSPLAVNTGELFFGEGSRLTVL.